Here is one T cell receptor beta chain with its context. This clone was counted once. The antigen it binds to is not known. Base-call qualities are not available, and no considerably larger clone is one nucleotide away. The data belong to a study of control samples from healthy donors and cancer patients (dated by TCRdb to the early 2020s). Libraries were constructed by the immunoSEQ multiplex PCR assay. TCRdb holds this immuneACCESS table with in-frame rearrangements only. Some clones are missing; in checked studies, unresolved V genes explain under half, and the rest has no known cause. Counted in this sample were around 170,000 clones; more than 85% of them appeared once. The top ten constitute 0.68% of the sample. The CDR3 runs 13 amino acids, cysteine and phenylalanine included. Just CDR3 DNA is preserved here, 39 bases in frame from base 1. The germline V gene provides CDR1 SGHRS and CDR2 YFSETQ. V lost 7 bases and J lost 7 bases; the stretch between them is 12 bases long.

Rearrangement joined TRBV5-1 to TRBJ1-6; too little of a D gene remains to name it. The sequencing sample was made of blood. The TCR sequence derives from a woman aged 30 to 39 in good health. The bases read TGCGCCAGCGGGAGGGAGCTAAATTCACCCCTCCACTTT. This sequence encodes CASGRELNSPLHF. Full variable domain (CDR3 extended with the reference TRBV5-1 and TRBJ1-6 proteins): KAGVTQTPRYLIKTRGQQVTLSCSPISGHRSVSWYQQTPGQGLQFLFEYFSETQRNKGNFPGRFSGRQFSNSRSEMNVSTLELGDSALYLCASGRELNSPLHFGNGTRLTVT.